Shown below are 16 T cell receptor beta chains from a single sample sequenced in a study of STAT5B mutations in CD4+ large granular lymphocyte leukemia. Clones were read by immunoSEQ multiplex PCR, and TCRdb kept only the in-frame ones, dropping some. The sample contains about 24,000 clones, roughly 70% of which appear only once. Sequenced sample: CD4+ T cells from blood buffy coats. Receptor source: a human donor in good health.

The J gene is TRBJ2-7, the V gene TRBV7-2; 9 bases fit TRBD1. The V gene's germline CDR1 is SGHTA and CDR2 FQGNSA. With V trimmed by 4 bases and J by 2 bases, 3 bases remained unmatched. The CDR3 runs to 14 residues. This chain's CDR3 is CASSYDRGTYEQYF. The CDR3 DNA reads as TGTGCCAGCAGCTACGACAGGGGGACCTACGAGCAGTACTTC.

The chain joins TRBV30 to TRBJ2-2, with D possibly matching TRBD1 (5 bases). Germline CDR1 and CDR2: GTSNPN and SVGIG (reference sequence). The CDR3 loop spans 13 amino acids. V shed 4 bases and J shed 6 bases, with 12 bases lying between them. The CDR3 nucleotides read TGTGCCTGGAAATTGACAGTTCCCGGGGAGCTGTTTTTT. Translated, it gives CAWKLTVPGELFF.

V gene TRBV4-1 combines with J gene TRBJ2-1; D unclear. The CDR3 is 15 amino acids. CDR1 and CDR2 (germline): MGHRA, YSYEKL. The V gene lost 0 bases and the J gene lost 5 bases, with 11 bases spanning the gap. CDR3 nucleotide sequence: TGCGCCAGCAGCCAAGAATATCAATACGACAATGAGCAGTTCTTC. It translates to CASSQEYQYDNEQFF.

V usage is TRBV28 and J usage is TRBJ2-1; the D is unclear. Between the trimmed V and J ends, which lost 6 bases and 1 base, there was a span of 13 bases. The CDR3 has 15 residues. Per germline, CDR1 MDHEN and CDR2 SYDVKM. The CDR3, as DNA: TGTGCCAGCAGCCGATCAGGCCTATCCTACAATGAGCAGTTCTTC. Residues: CASSRSGLSYNEQFF.

This chain links TRBV9 with TRBJ2-3; either TRBD1 or TRBD2 may fit D (5 bases each). The CDR3 sequence is 14 residues long. The V end lost 5 bases, the J end lost 0 bases, and 10 bases lay between the germline ends. Germline CDR1 is SGDLS and CDR2 is YYNGEE. The CDR3 protein is CASRRGPSTDTQYF. CDR3 sequence (DNA): TGTGCCAGCAGGAGGGGACCCAGCACAGATACGCAGTATTTT.

CDR3 DNA sequence: TGCGCCAGCAGCTACAACACCGGGGAGCTGTTTTTT. It yields the protein CASSYNTGELFF. The rearrangement links TRBV5-1 to TRBJ2-2; no firm D call. Germline V CDR1 and CDR2: SGHRS, YFSETQ. This CDR3 spans 12 amino acids. The V gene lost 3 bases and the J gene lost 2 bases, with 2 bases spanning the gap.

This rearrangement joins TRBV5-4 to TRBJ1-5; no clear D. Deletions cut 2 bases from V and 0 bases from J, with 6 bases between. Germline loops: CDR1 SGHNT, CDR2 YYREEE (reference sequence). The CDR3 totals 14 residues. The CDR3 DNA sequence: TGTGCCAGCAGCTTACGGGATAGCAATCAGCCCCAGCATTTT. This encodes CASSLRDSNQPQHF.

This chain connects TRBV6-1 to TRBJ1-4, with TRBD1 as a possible D gene (6 bases). The germline V and J ends were trimmed by 6 bases and 8 bases, with 19 bases remaining between them. The CDR3 totals 15 residues. CDR1 is MNHNS, CDR2 SASEGT, per germline. This chain's CDR3 is CASSRYPGAGEKLFF. Here the CDR3 DNA reads TGTGCCAGCAGCAGATATCCGGGGGCTGGGGAAAAACTGTTTTTT.

The chain employs TRBV5-4 and TRBJ1-1; unclear D gene. The V gene's germline CDR1 is SGHNT and CDR2 YYREEE (reference sequence). CDR3 length: 13 amino acids. V was trimmed by 3 bases and J by 5 bases, leaving 11 bases between them. CDR3: CASSYTVFTEAFF. DNA of the CDR3: TGTGCCAGCAGCTACACAGTATTTACTGAAGCTTTCTTT.

The CDR3 sequence is CASSQEGGTGNTIYF. The CDR3 DNA sequence: TGTGCCAGCAGCCAAGAGGGTGGTACTGGAAACACCATATATTTT. The chain links TRBV4-2 to TRBJ1-3; no definite D call. Trimming took 0 bases from V and 2 from J, leaving 8 bases between them. Germline V lookup: CDR1 LGHNA, CDR2 YNFKEQ. The CDR3 sequence is 15 residues long.

This sequence joins TRBV29-1 and TRBJ2-7; 7 nucleotides align to TRBD1. V was clipped by 6 bases and J by 4 bases; unmatched bases: 6. The CDR3 length is 12 residues. Per the germline V gene, CDR1 is SQVTM and CDR2 is ANQGSEA. CDR3 residues: CSVRTGTYEQYF. The CDR3 region has the DNA TGCAGCGTCCGGACAGGAACATACGAGCAGTACTTC.

V is TRBV28 and J is TRBJ1-2; TRBD1 aligns across 7 bases. The CDR3 runs 15 residues. Unmatched junction bases numbered 9, after V lost 8 bases and J lost 0 bases. Germline V gene data show CDR1 as MDHEN and CDR2 as SYDVKM. CDR3 sequence reads: CASRQGGRTNYGYTF. CDR3 in DNA: TGTGCCAGCCGACAGGGAGGGCGGACTAACTATGGCTACACCTTC.

J is TRBJ2-2 and V is TRBV18; D not certain. This CDR3 region has 13 residues. Germline V gene data show CDR1 as KGHSH and CDR2 as LQKENI. The ends were cut back, 1 base at V and 4 bases at J, with 4 bases in the middle. The CDR3 loop reads CASSPLATGELFF. In DNA form, the CDR3 reads TGTGCCAGCTCACCACTCGCCACCGGGGAGCTGTTTTTT.

The genes are TRBV7-6 and TRBJ1-4; possible D gene TRBD1, 5 bases. The CDR3 spans 16 residues. Per the germline V gene, CDR1 is SGHVS and CDR2 is FNYEAQ. Trimming shortened V by 4 bases and J by 8 bases, and 20 bases separated the two germline ends. The CDR3 spells CASSSTFKGFREKLFF. The CDR3, as DNA: TGTGCCAGCAGCTCGACCTTTAAGGGGTTTCGCGAAAAACTGTTTTTT.

The chain uses TRBV28 and TRBJ1-1; D call uncertain. CDR1 and CDR2 (germline): MDHEN, SYDVKM. The CDR3 contains 12 residues. V was clipped by 7 bases and J by 1 base, with 7 bases between them. CDR3 bases: TGTGCCAGCATACGCCGGAACACTGAAGCTTTCTTT. This encodes CASIRRNTEAFF.

This clone was found once. The chain has TRBV7-8 and TRBJ2-7; TRBD2 aligns across 7 bases. V dropped 5 bases and J dropped 1; count of bases not matched to a gene: 8. CDR1 and CDR2 (germline): SGHVS, FQNEAQ. The CDR3 is made up of 15 amino acids. The CDR3 nucleotides read TGTGCCAGCAGCCCGAGGGTCGGGGGGTCCTACGAGCAGTACTTC. This encodes CASSPRVGGSYEQYF. Using reference TRBV7-8 and TRBJ2-7 for the parts outside the CDR3, the full variable domain is GAGVSQSPRYKVAKRGQDVALRCDPISGHVSLFWYQQALGQGPEFLTYFQNEAQLDKSGLPSDRFFAERPEGSVSTLKIQRTQQEDSAVYLCASSPRVGGSYEQYFGPGTRLTVT.